Presented here are 9 T cell receptor beta chains from one specimen sequenced in a study of T cells after yellow fever vaccination. One entry per CDR3 protein results from TCRdb running MiXCR on the 5' RACE reads. The repertoire holds over 100,000 distinct CDR3 sequences, with 6.5% to 9% as singletons. The specimen comprised CD8+ T cells sorted from PBMCs, sampled 45 days after the yellow fever booster vaccination. These receptors were taken from a man aged 25 to 40 who received the YFV17D yellow fever vaccine.

This clonotype was observed at least ten times. The rearrangement uses TRBV27 and TRBJ2-7, with 9 bases fitting TRBD1. This CDR3 has 15 amino acids. Germline V gene sequence: CDR1 MNHEY, CDR2 SMNVEV (reference sequence). J lost 1 base, V lost 7 bases, and 8 bases had no gene match. In DNA, the CDR3 is TGTGCCAGCACCTCAAGGGACAGGGAATCCTACGAGCAGTACTTC. This translates into CASTSRDRESYEQYF.

This clonotype has just a few counts. J is TRBJ2-1 and V is TRBV7-2; 7 nucleotides match TRBD2. Germline V gene data show CDR1 as SGHTA and CDR2 as FQGNSA. The CDR3 consists of 13 residues. Trimming took 5 bases from V and 11 from J; bases not matched to a gene: 9. CDR3 coding DNA: TGTGCCAGCAGCCCTTCTGCGGGAGATCAGCAGTTCTTC. This codes for CASSPSAGDQQFF.

This clonotype was seen repeatedly, ten times or more. The V gene is TRBV11-2, the J gene TRBJ2-1; no clear D gene. Per the germline V gene, CDR1 is SGHAT and CDR2 is FQNNGV. The CDR3 consists of 15 residues. V was trimmed by 5 bases and J by 1 base, leaving 12 bases between them. CDR3 loop: CASSPRAVSYNEQFF. CDR3 coding DNA: TGTGCCAGCAGCCCTCGAGCAGTTTCCTACAATGAGCAGTTCTTC.

On this clonotype: One base away lies a much larger clone, so this may be a sequencing read error. The chain carries TRBV25-1 and TRBJ2-3; D may be TRBD1 (7 bases). In germline, CDR1 is MGHDK, CDR2 SYGVNS. This CDR3 contains 16 residues. Here the CDR3 reads CASSDRGTEITDMQYF. In DNA form, the CDR3 reads TGTGCCAGCAGTGATCGGGGGACAGAAATCACAGATATGCAGTATTTT.

This clonotype came up many times. V is TRBV4-2 and J is TRBJ2-3; D remains ambiguous. Trimming stripped 1 base from V and 8 bases from J, with 16 bases between. Germline CDR1 and CDR2: LGHNA and YNFKEQ. The length of the CDR3 is 15 residues. CDR3 sequence (DNA): TGTGCCAGCAGCCAAGGGGTCACGGTCGATCTTACGCAGTATTTT. Protein product: CASSQGVTVDLTQYF.

This clonotype came up many times. CDR3 amino acids: CASSSQRSGNEQFF. CDR3 coding DNA: TGTGCCAGCAGTTCCCAACGTAGCGGCAATGAGCAGTTCTTC. The rearrangement uses TRBV27 and TRBJ2-1; D is possibly TRBD2 (6 bases). This CDR3 spans 14 amino acids. V lost 4 bases and J lost 6, with 13 bases in between. Germline values: CDR1 MNHEY, CDR2 SMNVEV (reference sequence).

As regards this clonotype: This may be a read error: a much more frequent sequence differs by one nucleotide. The chain employs TRBV27 and TRBJ2-1; 14 nucleotides line up with TRBD2. This CDR3 comprises 18 residues. Germline V gives CDR1 MNHEY, CDR2 SMNVEV (reference sequence). V shed 10 bases and J 0 bases; nucleotides not matched to a gene: 11. CDR3 bases: TGTGCCACCACCAGAGCGACTAGCGGGAGGGCCTCCTACAATGAGCAGTTCTTC. It yields the protein CATTRATSGRASYNEQFF.

In its sample, this clonotype was seen a few times. V gene TRBV19 combines with J gene TRBJ2-7, with D perhaps TRBD1 (6 bases). Germline values: CDR1 LNHDA, CDR2 SQIVND (reference sequence). Trimming took 4 bases from V and 5 from J, leaving 12 bases between them. The CDR3 spans 13 residues. CDR3 sequence (DNA): TGTGCCAGTAGTACCACAAGGGGGAACGAGCAGTACTTC. It is translated as CASSTTRGNEQYF. The full variable domain, in which reference TRBV19 and TRBJ2-7 provide the parts outside the CDR3, is DGGITQSPKYLFRKEGQNVTLSCEQNLNHDAMYWYRQDPGQGLRLIYYSQIVNDFQKGDIAEGYSVSREKKESFPLTVTSAQKNPTAFYLCASSTTRGNEQYFGPGTRLTVT.

This clonotype was detected many times. This chain connects TRBV7-2 to TRBJ1-4, with D hard to call. The ends were cut back, 5 bases at V and 7 bases at J, with 14 bases in the middle. The germline V gene has CDR1 SGHTA and CDR2 FQGNSA. The CDR3 extends over 14 amino acids. The CDR3 loop reads CASSLGVVAEKLFF. The CDR3 bases are TGTGCCAGCAGCCTCGGGGTAGTAGCTGAAAAACTGTTTTTT.